This TCR beta chain was observed in a study of human T cells and chemical hapten exposure. About the research overall: Minor pooled library volume differences mainly drove per-sample TCR yield variation.

About this clonotype itself: Its antigen is not known.

This sample's time point: healthy volunteer bleed at 6 weeks. Someone pulled total RNA out of unfractionated whole blood. Individual cDNA molecules had unique molecular identifiers attached to them by the library. In the original processing: A typical sample had roughly 87,000 TCRs, with about 23,224 to 750,000 overall. TCRdb analysed the RACE reads with MiXCR anew, one entry per CDR3 protein. These V and J calls rely on TCRdb rather than the paper's analysis. The repertoire holds 65,000 to 95,000 distinct CDR3 sequences, with about 8.6% as singletons. Study outcomes and limitations: With DPC sensitization, TCRs exceeding 1 in 1000 frequency showed no change.

V lost 4 bases and J 0 bases, leaving 21 bases between the germline ends. The germline gives CDR1 MDHEN, CDR2 SYDVKM. This CDR3 region has 18 residues. The TCR sequence derives from a female donor in good health. Some clones in this sample may be carry-over from other donors' samples. Sequenced input: whole blood. V usage is TRBV28 and J usage is TRBJ1-1; D ambiguous. The CDR3 is CASSSPEPFQYVNTEAFF. The CDR3 coding sequence is TGTGCCAGCAGTTCCCCGGAGCCCTTTCAGTACGTGAACACTGAAGCTTTCTTT.